This entry features one T cell receptor (beta chain) sequence. These data come from a study of T cell responses to AZD1222 COVID-19 vaccine. TCRdb keeps only in-frame clones here, not all; method: immunoSEQ multiplex PCR. The table records 150,000 to 200,000 clones, 91% of them present only once. CDR1 and CDR2 from the germline V gene are KGHSH and LQKENI. This CDR3 region has 13 residues. Losses at the gene ends were 6 bases for V and 4 bases for J; bases not matched to a gene: 4. The gene calls are TRBV18 and TRBJ1-2; 8 positions agree with TRBD1. Specimen: peripheral blood, collected 28 days after the second AZD1222 dose. This clonotype was obtained from an adult who received the AZD1222 COVID-19 vaccine. In DNA, the CDR3 is TGTGCCAGCTCCCCGGACAGGGTCTATGGCTACACCTTC. Its protein product is CASSPDRVYGYTF.